This is a list of T cell receptor beta chains from one sample in a study of T cell repertoires in cytomegalovirus infection. TCRdb redid the calling of the reads with MiXCR, one entry per CDR3 protein. This sample has hundreds of thousands of distinct CDR3 sequences, with roughly a quarter found just once. Material for sequencing was CD8+ T cells from PBMCs. Receptors originate from a human donor in good health (CMV status not recorded). Some clones in this sample may be carry-over from other donors' samples. CDR3s include the opening cysteine and the closing phenylalanine or tryptophan. The D gene is left open where the match is weak. The size entry is marked missing in some rows and otherwise reads once, few, many or a size class.

cdr3_aa | cdr3_nt | j_call | clone_size | v_call | d_call
CASSLPGQGRPGIQYF | TGTGCCAGCAGTTTACCGGGACAGGGGCGACCGGGCATTCAGTACTTC | TRBJ2-4 | - | TRBV28 | TRBD1
CSTREFNEKLFF | TGCAGTACTAGAGAGTTTAATGAAAAACTGTTTTTT | TRBJ1-4 | - | TRBV20-1 | -
CASSLAYGSYNEQFF | TGTGCCAGCAGTTTAGCATATGGCTCCTACAATGAGCAGTTCTTC | TRBJ2-1 | few | TRBV27 | -
CASSQGGQLAYEQYF | TGCGCCAGCAGCCAGGGTGGACAGTTGGCCTACGAGCAGTACTTC | TRBJ2-7 | few | TRBV4-1 | -
CASSPEGLANNEQFF | TGTGCCAGCAGCCCAGAGGGGCTAGCAAACAATGAGCAGTTCTTC | TRBJ2-1 | - | TRBV9 | -
CASSPGTGGRYGYTF | TGCGCCAGCAGCCCCGGGACAGGGGGCAGGTATGGCTACACCTTC | TRBJ1-2 | - | TRBV5-1 | TRBD1
CASSLDGGRGGELFF | TGCGCCAGCAGCCTCGACGGAGGGAGGGGCGGGGAGCTGTTTTTT | TRBJ2-2 | few | TRBV4-1 | TRBD2
CSARGGQGESKAFF | TGCAGTGCTAGAGGCGGACAGGGCGAATCTAAAGCTTTCTTT | TRBJ1-1 | - | TRBV20-1 | TRBD1
CSAPLKGSNYGYTF | TGCAGCGCCCCCCTCAAAGGGTCTAACTATGGCTACACCTTC | TRBJ1-2 | few | TRBV29-1 | -
CASSLSPIRGRNEQYF | TGTGCCAGCAGTCTAAGCCCGATCAGGGGTCGCAACGAGCAGTACTTC | TRBJ2-7 | few | TRBV12-3/TRBV12-4 | -
CASSADRSSCNEQFF | TGTGCCAGCAGCGCAGACAGGAGCTCCTGCAATGAGCAGTTCTTC | TRBJ2-1 | - | TRBV7-6 | -
CSVAGGDNYGYTF | TGCAGCGTTGCAGGGGGGGACAACTATGGCTACACCTTC | TRBJ1-2 | - | TRBV29-1 | TRBD1
CASMSENYGYTF | TGTGCCAGTATGTCGGAGAACTATGGCTACACCTTC | TRBJ1-2 | few | TRBV19 | -
CASSAGWNTEAFF | TGCGCCAGCAGCGCAGGCTGGAACACTGAAGCTTTCTTT | TRBJ1-1 | - | TRBV5-1 | -
CASSLDGTGSEQYF | TGCGCCAGCAGCTTGGATGGGACAGGCAGCGAGCAGTACTTC | TRBJ2-7 | - | TRBV5-1 | TRBD1
CASSQGRPRDEQYF | TGTGCCAGCAGCCAGGGCCGACCCAGGGACGAGCAGTACTTC | TRBJ2-7 | - | TRBV5-6 | -
CASSSPRDIRGNTIYF | TGTGCCAGCAGCTCACCTCGGGACATTAGAGGAAACACCATATATTTT | TRBJ1-3 | few | TRBV6-5 | -
CANSPDRWTTNEKLFF | TGTGCCAACAGTCCCGACAGGTGGACAACTAATGAAAAACTGTTTTTT | TRBJ1-4 | - | TRBV6-6 | -
CSVEFTSSTDTQYF | TGCAGCGTTGAATTCACGTCTAGCACAGATACGCAGTATTTT | TRBJ2-3 | few | TRBV29-1 | -
CASVGGSGDPDTQYF | TGTGCCAGCGTCGGGGGTAGCGGGGACCCAGATACGCAGTATTTT | TRBJ2-3 | few | TRBV12-3/TRBV12-4 | TRBD2
CSASEKRGYGNTIYF | TGCAGTGCTAGTGAGAAAAGGGGATATGGAAACACCATATATTTT | TRBJ1-3 | few | TRBV20-1 | -
CASSRFSGGAYEQYF | TGTGCCAGCAGCCGATTTAGCGGGGGGGCCTACGAGCAGTACTTC | TRBJ2-7 | - | TRBV7-2 | TRBD2
CASSSPDTRDNEQFF | TGTGCCAGCAGCTCCCCCGACACCCGGGACAATGAGCAGTTCTTC | TRBJ2-1 | - | TRBV7-9 | -
CASSLESTWDQETQYF | TGTGCCAGCAGCTTAGAGAGTACCTGGGACCAAGAGACCCAGTACTTC | TRBJ2-5 | many | TRBV7-6 | -
CASSLSPGRGANTGELFF | TGTGCCAGCAGTTTGAGTCCCGGCAGGGGAGCTAACACCGGGGAGCTGTTTTTT | TRBJ2-2 | many | TRBV12-3/TRBV12-4 | -
CASNQRGGYNEQFF | TGTGCCAGCAATCAGCGGGGGGGCTACAATGAGCAGTTCTTC | TRBJ2-1 | once | TRBV5-4 | TRBD2